This T cell receptor beta chain appears in the sequencing data of a study of T cells in Graves' hyperthyroidism and ophthalmopathy. Overall study: Peripheral blood was taken when the disease was first diagnosed, before any treatment began.

Newly diagnosed hyperthyroidism, duration under 2 months, in patients aged 18 to 65. Diagnoses were made from clinical symptoms, serum measures (thyroxine and TRAb), thyroid ultrasound and orbital computed tomography. This clonotype was detected many times. J was trimmed by 5 bases and V by 4 bases; bases with no gene match: 2. CDR1 and CDR2 from the germline V gene are SNHLY and FYNNEI. This CDR3 comprises 13 residues. RNA transcripts were the template for amplifying TCR beta CDR3 regions. The primer set for the first-round RT-PCR of the TCR CDR3 was HTBI. TCRdb fed the multiplex PCR reads into MiXCR, producing one record per CDR3 protein. Of under 650,000 distinct CDR3 sequences in the sample, 15% to 20% were seen once.

This TCR derives from a woman under 40 with Graves' hyperthyroidism. The chain links TRBV2 to TRBJ2-1, with 7 positions matching TRBD2. What was sequenced was blood. In DNA form, the CDR3 reads TGTGCCAGCAGTGGGGGGGGAGACAATGAGCAGTTCTTC. This codes for CASSGGGDNEQFF.